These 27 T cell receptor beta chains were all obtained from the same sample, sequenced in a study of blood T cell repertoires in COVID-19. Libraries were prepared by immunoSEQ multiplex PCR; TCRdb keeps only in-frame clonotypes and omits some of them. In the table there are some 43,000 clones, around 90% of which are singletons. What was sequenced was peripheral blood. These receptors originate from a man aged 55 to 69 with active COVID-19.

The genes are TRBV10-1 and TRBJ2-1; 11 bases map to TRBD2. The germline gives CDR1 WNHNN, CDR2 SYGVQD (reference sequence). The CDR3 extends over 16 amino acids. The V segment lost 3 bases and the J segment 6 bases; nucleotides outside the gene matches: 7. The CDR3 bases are TGCGCCAGCAGTGACTCTACTAGCGGGAGAGGCAATGAGCAGTTCTTC. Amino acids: CASSDSTSGRGNEQFF.

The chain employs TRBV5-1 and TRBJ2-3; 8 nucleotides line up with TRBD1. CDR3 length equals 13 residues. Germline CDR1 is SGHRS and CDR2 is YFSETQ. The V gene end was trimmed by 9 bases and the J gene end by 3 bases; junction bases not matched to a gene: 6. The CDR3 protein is CATGQGVTDTQYF. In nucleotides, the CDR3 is TGCGCCACCGGACAGGGTGTAACAGATACGCAGTATTTT.

This CDR3 reads CASSLGASGRRSEQFF. CDR3 nucleotides: TGTGCCAGCAGCTTAGGAGCTAGCGGGAGAAGGAGTGAGCAGTTCTTC. The rearrangement uses TRBV7-2 and TRBJ2-1; 10 bases fit TRBD2. Germline loops: CDR1 SGHTA, CDR2 FQGNSA. This CDR3 comprises 16 residues. V trimming: 1 base; J trimming: 9 bases; junction bases outside the gene matches: 9.

CDR3 residues: CASSWSDSWGQPQHF. As DNA, the CDR3 is TGTGCCAGCAGCTGGTCGGACTCTTGGGGACAGCCCCAGCATTTT. V gene TRBV11-2 combines with J gene TRBJ1-5; D ambiguous. Trimming cost V 4 bases and J 7 bases, with 17 bases left between them. The CDR3 length is 15 residues. CDR1 and CDR2 (germline): SGHAT, FQNNGV.

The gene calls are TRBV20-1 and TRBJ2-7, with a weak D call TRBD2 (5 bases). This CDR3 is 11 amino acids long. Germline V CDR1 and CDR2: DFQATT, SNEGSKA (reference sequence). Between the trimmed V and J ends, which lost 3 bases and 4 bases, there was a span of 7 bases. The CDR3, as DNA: TGCAGTGCTAGGACTACGTACGAGCAGTACTTC. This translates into CSARTTYEQYF.

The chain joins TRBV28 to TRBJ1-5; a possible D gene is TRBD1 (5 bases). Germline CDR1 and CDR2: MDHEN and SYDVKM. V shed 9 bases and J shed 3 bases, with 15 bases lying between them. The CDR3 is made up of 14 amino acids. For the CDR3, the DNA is TGTGCCAGTCACGTGACAGCTTCCAATCAGCCCCAGCATTTT. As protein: CASHVTASNQPQHF.

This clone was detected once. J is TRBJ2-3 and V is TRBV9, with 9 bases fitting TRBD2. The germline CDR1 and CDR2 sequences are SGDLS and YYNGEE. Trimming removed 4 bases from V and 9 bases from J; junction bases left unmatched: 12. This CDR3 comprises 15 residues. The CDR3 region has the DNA TGTGCCAGCAGCAGCTTCGGGACTAGCTACGGCACGCAGTATTTT. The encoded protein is CASSSFGTSYGTQYF.

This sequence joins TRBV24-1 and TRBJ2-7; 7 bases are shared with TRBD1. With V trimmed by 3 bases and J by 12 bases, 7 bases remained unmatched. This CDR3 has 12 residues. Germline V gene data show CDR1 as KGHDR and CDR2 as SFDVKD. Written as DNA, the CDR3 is TGTGCCACCAGTGATCATGACAGGGATCTGTACTTC. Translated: CATSDHDRDLYF.

The chain's CDR3 is CASSTPTGGAFF. Here the CDR3 DNA reads TGTGCCAGCAGTACGCCGACAGGGGGGGCTTTCTTT. V and J are TRBV28 and TRBJ1-1, with TRBD1 matching 9 bases. Germline lookup yields CDR1 MDHEN and CDR2 SYDVKM. V lost 5 bases and J lost 11; bases outside the gene matches: 6. CDR3 length: 12 amino acids.

The CDR3 here is CAISERQDNQPQHF. In DNA form, the CDR3 reads TGTGCCATCAGTGAGCGACAGGACAATCAGCCCCAGCATTTT. The chain recombines TRBV10-3 with TRBJ1-5; possible D gene TRBD1, 6 bases. V was cut by 2 bases and J by 3 bases, with 8 bases left in between. The CDR3 is made up of 14 amino acids. CDR1 ENHRY and CDR2 SYGVKD come from the germline V gene.

The DNA for the CDR3 is TGCGCCAGCAGCCAAGACGACAGGCCGTACTCTGGAAACACCATATATTTT. Protein: CASSQDDRPYSGNTIYF. The V and J genes are TRBV4-3 and TRBJ1-3; possible D gene TRBD1, 6 bases. The germline CDR1 and CDR2 sequences are LGHNA and YSLEER. Trimming took 0 bases from V and 0 from J, leaving 12 bases between them. The length of the CDR3 is 17 residues.

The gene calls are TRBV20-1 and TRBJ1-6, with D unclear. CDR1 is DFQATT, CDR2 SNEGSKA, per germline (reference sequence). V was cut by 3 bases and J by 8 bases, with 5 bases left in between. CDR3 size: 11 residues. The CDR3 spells CSASPYSPLHF. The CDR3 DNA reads TGCAGTGCTAGCCCTTATTCACCCCTCCACTTT.

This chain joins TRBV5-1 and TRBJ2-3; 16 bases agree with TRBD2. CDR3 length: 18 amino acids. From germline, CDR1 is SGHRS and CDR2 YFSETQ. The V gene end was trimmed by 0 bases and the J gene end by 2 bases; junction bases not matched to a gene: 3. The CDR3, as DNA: TGCGCCAGCAGCTTGGCCGGGACTAGCGGGAGGGCCACAGATACGCAGTATTTT. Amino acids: CASSLAGTSGRATDTQYF. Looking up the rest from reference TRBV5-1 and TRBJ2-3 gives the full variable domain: KAGVTQTPRYLIKTRGQQVTLSCSPISGHRSVSWYQQTPGQGLQFLFEYFSETQRNKGNFPGRFSGRQFSNSRSEMNVSTLELGDSALYLCASSLAGTSGRATDTQYFGPGTRLTVL.

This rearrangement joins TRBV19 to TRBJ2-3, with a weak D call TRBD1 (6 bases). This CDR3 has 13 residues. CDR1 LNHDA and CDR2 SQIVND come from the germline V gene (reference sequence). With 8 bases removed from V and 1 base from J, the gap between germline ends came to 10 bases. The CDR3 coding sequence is TGTGCCAGTTGCAGGGGTGGCACAGATACGCAGTATTTT. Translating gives CASCRGGTDTQYF.

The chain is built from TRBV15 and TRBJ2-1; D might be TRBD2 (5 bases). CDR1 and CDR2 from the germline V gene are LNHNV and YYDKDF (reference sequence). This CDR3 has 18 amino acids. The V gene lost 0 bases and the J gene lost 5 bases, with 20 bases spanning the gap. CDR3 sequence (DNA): TGTGCCACCAGCAGAGATCTTATAGGACTCTCAACCCACAATGAGCAGTTCTTC. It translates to CATSRDLIGLSTHNEQFF.

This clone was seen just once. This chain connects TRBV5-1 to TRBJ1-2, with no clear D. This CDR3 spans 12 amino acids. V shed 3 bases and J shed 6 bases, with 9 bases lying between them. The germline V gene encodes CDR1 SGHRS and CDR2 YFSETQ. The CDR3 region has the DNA TGCGCCAGCAGCTATTCGGGTGATGGCTACACCTTC. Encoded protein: CASSYSGDGYTF.

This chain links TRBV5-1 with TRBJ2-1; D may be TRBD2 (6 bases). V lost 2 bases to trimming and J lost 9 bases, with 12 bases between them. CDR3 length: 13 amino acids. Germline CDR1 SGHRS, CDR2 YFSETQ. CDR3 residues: CASSLTIGGEQFF. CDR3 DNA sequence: TGCGCCAGCAGCTTAACCATCGGGGGTGAGCAGTTCTTC. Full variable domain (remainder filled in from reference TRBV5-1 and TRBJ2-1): KAGVTQTPRYLIKTRGQQVTLSCSPISGHRSVSWYQQTPGQGLQFLFEYFSETQRNKGNFPGRFSGRQFSNSRSEMNVSTLELGDSALYLCASSLTIGGEQFFGPGTRLTVL.

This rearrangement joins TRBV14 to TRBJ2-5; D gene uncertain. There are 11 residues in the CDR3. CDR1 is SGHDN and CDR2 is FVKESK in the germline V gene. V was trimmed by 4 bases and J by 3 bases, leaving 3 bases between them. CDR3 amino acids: CASSLEETQYF. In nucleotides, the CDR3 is TGTGCCAGCAGCCTCGAAGAGACCCAGTACTTC. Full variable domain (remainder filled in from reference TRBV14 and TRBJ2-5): EAGVTQFPSHSVIEKGQTVTLRCDPISGHDNLYWYRRVMGKEIKFLLHFVKESKQDESGMPNNRFLAERTGGTYSTLKVQPAELEDSGVYFCASSLEETQYFGPGTRLLVL.

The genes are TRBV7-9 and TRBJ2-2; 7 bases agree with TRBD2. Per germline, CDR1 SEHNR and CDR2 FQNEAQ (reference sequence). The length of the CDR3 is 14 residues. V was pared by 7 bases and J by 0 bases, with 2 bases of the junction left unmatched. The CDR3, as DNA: TGTGCCAGCACTAGCGGCGCGAACACCGGGGAGCTGTTTTTT. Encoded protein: CASTSGANTGELFF.

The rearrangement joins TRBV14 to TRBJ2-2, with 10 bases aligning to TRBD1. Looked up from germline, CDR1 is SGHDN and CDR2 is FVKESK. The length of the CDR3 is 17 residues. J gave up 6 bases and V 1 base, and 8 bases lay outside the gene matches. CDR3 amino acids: CASSQVDGGTGAGELFF. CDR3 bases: TGTGCCAGCAGCCAAGTAGATGGCGGGACAGGGGCCGGGGAGCTGTTTTTT.

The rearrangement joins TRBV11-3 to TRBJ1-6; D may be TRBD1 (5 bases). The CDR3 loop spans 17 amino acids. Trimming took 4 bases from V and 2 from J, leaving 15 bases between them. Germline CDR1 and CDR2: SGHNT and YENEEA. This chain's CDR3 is CASSWGVGQPYNSPLHF. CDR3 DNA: TGTGCCAGCAGCTGGGGGGTAGGGCAACCCTATAATTCACCCCTCCACTTT.

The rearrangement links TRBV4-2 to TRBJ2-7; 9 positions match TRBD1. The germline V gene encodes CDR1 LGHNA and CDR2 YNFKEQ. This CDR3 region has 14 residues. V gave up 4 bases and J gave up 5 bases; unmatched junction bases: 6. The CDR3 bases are TGTGCCAGCAGCCCCACAGGGGGCAGAGACGAGCAGTACTTC. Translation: CASSPTGGRDEQYF.

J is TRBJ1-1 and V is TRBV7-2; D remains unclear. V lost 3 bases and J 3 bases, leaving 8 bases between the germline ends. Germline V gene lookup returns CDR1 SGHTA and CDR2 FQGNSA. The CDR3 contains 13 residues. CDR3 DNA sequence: TGTGCCAGCAGCTTTTCTGCGGACACTGAAGCTTTCTTT. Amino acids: CASSFSADTEAFF.

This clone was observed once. The CDR3 DNA is TGTGCCAGCAGCGTAGAGAGCGGGGATTACAATGAGCAGTTCTTC. This codes for CASSVESGDYNEQFF. The rearrangement links TRBV9 to TRBJ2-1; 7 positions agree with TRBD2. CDR3 length equals 15 residues. Germline lookup yields CDR1 SGDLS and CDR2 YYNGEE. After removal of 0 bases from V and 4 bases from J, the junction contained 4 bases not matched to a gene.

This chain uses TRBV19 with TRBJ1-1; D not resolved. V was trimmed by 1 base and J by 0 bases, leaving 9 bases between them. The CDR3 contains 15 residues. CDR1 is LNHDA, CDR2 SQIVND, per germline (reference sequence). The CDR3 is CASSIAGGMNTEAFF. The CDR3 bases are TGTGCCAGTAGTATAGCGGGAGGGATGAACACTGAAGCTTTCTTT.

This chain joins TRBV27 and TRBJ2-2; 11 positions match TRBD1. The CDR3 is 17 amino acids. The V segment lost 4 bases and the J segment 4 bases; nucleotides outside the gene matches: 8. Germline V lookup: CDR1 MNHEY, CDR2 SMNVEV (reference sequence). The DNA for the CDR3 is TGTGCCAGCAGTTCCCCCGGGACAGGGGGTAGCACCGGGGAGCTGTTTTTT. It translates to CASSSPGTGGSTGELFF.

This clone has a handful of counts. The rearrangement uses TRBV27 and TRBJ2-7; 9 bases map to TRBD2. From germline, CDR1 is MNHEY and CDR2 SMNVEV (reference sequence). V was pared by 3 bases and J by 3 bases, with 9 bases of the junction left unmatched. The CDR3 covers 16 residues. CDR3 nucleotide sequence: TGTGCCAGCAGTTTGCAACTAGCGGGCGCCGTCTACGAGCAGTACTTC. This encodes CASSLQLAGAVYEQYF.